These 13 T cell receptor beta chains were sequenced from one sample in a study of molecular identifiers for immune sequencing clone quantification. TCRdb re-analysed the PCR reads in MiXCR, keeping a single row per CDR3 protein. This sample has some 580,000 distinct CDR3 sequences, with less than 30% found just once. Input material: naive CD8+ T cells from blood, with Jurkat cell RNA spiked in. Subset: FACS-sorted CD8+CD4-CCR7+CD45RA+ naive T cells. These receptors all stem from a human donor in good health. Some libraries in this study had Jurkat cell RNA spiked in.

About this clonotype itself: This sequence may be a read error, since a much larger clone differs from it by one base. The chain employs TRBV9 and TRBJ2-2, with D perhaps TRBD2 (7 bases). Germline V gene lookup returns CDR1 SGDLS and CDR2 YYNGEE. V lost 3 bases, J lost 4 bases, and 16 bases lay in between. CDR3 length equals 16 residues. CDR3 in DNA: TGTGCCAGCAGCGCAGCTAGCGGAGGGGGCACCGGGGAGCTGTTTTTT. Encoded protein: CASSAASGGGTGELFF.

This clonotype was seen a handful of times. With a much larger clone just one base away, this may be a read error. The CDR3 spells CASSHGQTYEQYF. The CDR3, as DNA: TGTGCCAGCAGCCATGGACAGACCTACGAGCAGTACTTC. V gene TRBV7-9 combines with J gene TRBJ2-7, with a weak D call TRBD1 (6 bases). The CDR3 has 13 amino acids. Germline lookup yields CDR1 SEHNR and CDR2 FQNEAQ (reference sequence). The V end was cut by 5 bases, the J end by 2 bases, with 10 bases between.

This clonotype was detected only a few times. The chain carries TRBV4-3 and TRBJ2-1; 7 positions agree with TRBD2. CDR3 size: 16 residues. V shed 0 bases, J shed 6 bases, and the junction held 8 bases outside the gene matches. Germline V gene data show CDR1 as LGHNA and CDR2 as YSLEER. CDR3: CASSQDLSGTINEQFF. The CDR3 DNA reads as TGCGCCAGCAGCCAAGATCTAAGCGGGACTATCAATGAGCAGTTCTTC.

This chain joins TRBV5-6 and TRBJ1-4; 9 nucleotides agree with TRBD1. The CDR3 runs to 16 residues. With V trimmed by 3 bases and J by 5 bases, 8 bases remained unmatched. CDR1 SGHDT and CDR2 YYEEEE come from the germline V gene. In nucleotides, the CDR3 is TGTGCCAGCAGCTCAGATGGGACAGGGAGGAATGAAAAACTGTTTTTT. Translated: CASSSDGTGRNEKLFF.

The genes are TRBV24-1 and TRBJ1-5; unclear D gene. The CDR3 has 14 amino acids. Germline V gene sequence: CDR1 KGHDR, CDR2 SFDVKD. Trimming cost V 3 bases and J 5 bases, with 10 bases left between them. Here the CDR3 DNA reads TGTGCCACCAGTGATGCATTAACCGATCAGCCCCAGCATTTT. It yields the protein CATSDALTDQPQHF.

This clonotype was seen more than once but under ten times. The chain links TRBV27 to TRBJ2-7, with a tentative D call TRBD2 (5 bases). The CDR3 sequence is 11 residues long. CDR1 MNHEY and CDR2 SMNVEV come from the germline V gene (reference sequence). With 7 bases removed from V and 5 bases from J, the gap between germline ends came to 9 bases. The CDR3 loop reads CASTRGHEQYF. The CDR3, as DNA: TGTGCCAGCACCCGGGGTCACGAGCAGTACTTC.

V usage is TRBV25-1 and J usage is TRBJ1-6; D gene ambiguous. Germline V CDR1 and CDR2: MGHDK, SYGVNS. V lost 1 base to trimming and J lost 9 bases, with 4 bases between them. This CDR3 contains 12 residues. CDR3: CASSEWTSPLHF. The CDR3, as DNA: TGTGCCAGCAGTGAATGGACTTCACCCCTCCACTTT.

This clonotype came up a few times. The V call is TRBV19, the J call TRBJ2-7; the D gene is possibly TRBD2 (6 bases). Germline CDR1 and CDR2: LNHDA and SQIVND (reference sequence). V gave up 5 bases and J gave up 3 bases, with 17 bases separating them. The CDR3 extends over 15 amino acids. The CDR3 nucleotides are TGTGCCAGTAGTGGAGCCCCCGGGACTGTCTACGAGCAGTACTTC. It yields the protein CASSGAPGTVYEQYF.

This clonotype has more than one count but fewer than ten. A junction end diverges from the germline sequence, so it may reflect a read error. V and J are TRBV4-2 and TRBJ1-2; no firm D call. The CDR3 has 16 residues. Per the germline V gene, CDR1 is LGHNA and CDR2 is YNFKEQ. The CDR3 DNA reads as TGTGCCAGCAACCAAGATCTGGATGCCGCCCTCTATGGCTACACCTTC. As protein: CASNQDLDAALYGYTF.

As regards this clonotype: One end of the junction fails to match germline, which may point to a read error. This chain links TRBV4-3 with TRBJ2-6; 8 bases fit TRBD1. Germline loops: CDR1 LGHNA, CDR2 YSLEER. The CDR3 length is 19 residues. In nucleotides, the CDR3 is TGCGCCCGCAGCCAAGACCCGGGACAGGAGATCTCTGGGGCCAACGTCCTGACTTTC. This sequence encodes CARSQDPGQEISGANVLTF.

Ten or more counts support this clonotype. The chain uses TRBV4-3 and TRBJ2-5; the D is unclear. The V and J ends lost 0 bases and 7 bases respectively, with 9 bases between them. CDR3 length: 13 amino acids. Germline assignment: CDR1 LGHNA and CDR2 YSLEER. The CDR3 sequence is CASSQDLGRTQYF. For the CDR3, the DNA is TGCGCCAGCAGCCAAGATTTAGGGCGGACCCAGTACTTC.

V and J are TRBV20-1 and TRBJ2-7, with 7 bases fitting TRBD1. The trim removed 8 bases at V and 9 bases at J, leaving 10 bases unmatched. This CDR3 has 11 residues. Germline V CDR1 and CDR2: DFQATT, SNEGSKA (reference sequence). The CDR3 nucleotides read TGCAGTAGAAAGAGGGGGCTTGGGCAGTACTTC. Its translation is CSRKRGLGQYF.

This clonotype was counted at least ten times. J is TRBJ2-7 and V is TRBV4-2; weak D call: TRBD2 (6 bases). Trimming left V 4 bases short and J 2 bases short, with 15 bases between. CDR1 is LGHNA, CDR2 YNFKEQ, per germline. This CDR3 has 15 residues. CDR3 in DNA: TGTGCCAGCAGCCCGAGAGGGAGGAGTACCTACGAGCAGTACTTC. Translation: CASSPRGRSTYEQYF.